The 19 T cell receptor beta chains presented below share a single source sample, sequenced in a study of blood T cell repertoires in COVID-19. The data were produced by immunoSEQ multiplex PCR, yet TCRdb's version contains in-frame clones alone and is incomplete. The sample has 93,000 or so clones, more than 80% seen once; the top ten hold about 12%. The sequenced material came from peripheral blood. The receptor set was obtained from a human donor in a cohort sampled during active COVID-19.

This chain links TRBV21-1 with TRBJ2-2; TRBD1 is the table's D call, not checked against the DNA. TRBV21-1 represents a pseudogene. The CDR3 length is 18 residues. In nucleotides, the CDR3 is TGTGCCAGCAGCAACTCATCATGGACAGGGGGGTGCACCGGGGAGCTGTTTTTT. Residues: CASSNSSWTGGCTGELFF.

The rearrangement uses TRBV19 and TRBJ2-5, with D perhaps matching TRBD1 (6 bases). Germline V gives CDR1 LNHDA, CDR2 SQIVND (reference sequence). The CDR3 spans 13 residues. V was shortened by 3 bases and J by 5 bases, with 10 bases between the two germline ends. CDR3 in amino acids: CASSIQGQETQYF. CDR3 in DNA: TGTGCCAGTAGTATCCAGGGGCAGGAGACCCAGTACTTC.

V usage is TRBV19 and J usage is TRBJ2-7; 9 nucleotides line up with TRBD1. The junction had 5 bases not matched to a gene; V was cut back by 5 bases and J by 6 bases. The CDR3 runs to 13 residues. Germline loops: CDR1 LNHDA, CDR2 SQIVND (reference sequence). In nucleotides, the CDR3 is TGTGCCAGTAGTGGGACAGGGACCTTCGAGCAGTACTTC. Its translation is CASSGTGTFEQYF.

The rearrangement joins TRBV7-9 to TRBJ2-2, with a tentative D call TRBD2 (5 bases). The CDR3 consists of 15 residues. The germline V gene has CDR1 SEHNR and CDR2 FQNEAQ (reference sequence). V dropped 1 base and J dropped 5 bases, with 11 bases sitting between them. The CDR3 loop reads CASSLVGLATGELFF. As DNA, the CDR3 is TGTGCCAGCAGCTTAGTAGGACTCGCTACCGGGGAGCTGTTTTTT.

This chain links TRBV10-3 with TRBJ1-4; a weak D match, TRBD1 (6 bases). Trimming removed 9 bases from V and 5 bases from J, with 13 bases in between. The germline gives CDR1 ENHRY, CDR2 SYGVKD. The CDR3 loop spans 13 amino acids. The CDR3 loop is CAISRQVNEKLFF. As DNA, the CDR3 is TGTGCCATTTCTAGACAGGTCAATGAAAAACTGTTTTTT.

The chain is built from TRBV7-2 and TRBJ2-7, with TRBD1 matching 11 bases. The CDR3 length is 15 residues. CDR1 and CDR2 (germline): SGHTA, FQGNSA. The V and J ends lost 4 bases and 2 bases, in that order; junction bases with no gene match: 4. CDR3 sequence reads: CASSSGTGGTYEQYF. The CDR3 nucleotides are TGTGCCAGCAGCTCCGGGACAGGGGGTACCTACGAGCAGTACTTC.

The V gene is TRBV3-1 (or the pseudogene TRBV3-2), the J gene TRBJ2-1; 11 bases are shared with TRBD1. The CDR3 sequence is 14 residues long. Germline CDR1 LGHDT, CDR2 YNNKEL (reference sequence). Losses at the gene ends were 4 bases for V and 12 bases for J; bases not matched to a gene: 8. As DNA, the CDR3 is TGTGCCAGCAGCCCCGGGACAGGGGGTAGGGGGCAGTTCTTC. It codes for CASSPGTGGRGQFF.

This chain connects TRBV14 to TRBJ1-1; D gene unclear. This CDR3 has 14 amino acids. The V end lost 3 bases, the J end lost 0 bases, and 8 bases lay between the germline ends. The germline V gene has CDR1 SGHDN and CDR2 FVKESK. The CDR3 nucleotides read TGTGCCAGCAGCCAGGGCGGGATGAACACTGAAGCTTTCTTT. Amino acids: CASSQGGMNTEAFF.

V is TRBV15 and J is TRBJ2-2; 12 bases fit TRBD2. This CDR3 comprises 16 residues. V trimming: 5 bases; J trimming: 5 bases; junction bases outside the gene matches: 6. Germline V gives CDR1 LNHNV, CDR2 YYDKDF (reference sequence). In DNA, the CDR3 is TGTGCCACCAGCCCTAGCGGGGGGGCGGGGACCGGGGAGCTGTTTTTT. Its protein product is CATSPSGGAGTGELFF.

This clone occurred once. This chain links TRBV7-7 with TRBJ2-5; 12 bases match TRBD2. Germline values: CDR1 SSHAT, CDR2 FNYEAQ (reference sequence). With V trimmed by 10 bases and J by 5 bases, 8 bases remained unmatched. The CDR3 is 14 amino acids. The CDR3 nucleotides read TGTGCCACTTCTAGCGGGGGGGCCGGGGAGACCCAGTACTTC. Protein sequence: CATSSGGAGETQYF. Based on the CDR3 plus reference TRBV7-7 and TRBJ2-5, the full variable domain is GAGVSQSPRYKVTKRGQDVTLRCDPISSHATLYWYQQALGQGPEFLTYFNYEAQPDKSGLPSDRFSAERPEGSISTLTIQRTEQRDSAMYRCATSSGGAGETQYFGPGTRLLVL.

The chain carries TRBV9 and TRBJ2-1; 7 nucleotides agree with TRBD2. With 3 bases clipped from V and 6 bases from J, the junction kept 12 bases outside the gene matches. Germline V gives CDR1 SGDLS, CDR2 YYNGEE. This CDR3 contains 16 residues. CDR3 loop: CASSGTGLDAINEQFF. The CDR3 coding sequence is TGTGCCAGCAGCGGCACCGGACTAGATGCAATCAATGAGCAGTTCTTC.

The chain couples TRBV5-4 to TRBJ1-1; D is possibly TRBD1 (5 bases). The V and J ends lost 4 bases and 0 bases respectively, with 13 bases between them. CDR3 size: 15 residues. Germline values: CDR1 SGHNT, CDR2 YYREEE (reference sequence). The CDR3 sequence: CASSPPTVMNTEAFF. CDR3 nucleotides: TGTGCCAGCAGCCCACCGACAGTTATGAACACTGAAGCTTTCTTT.

This sequence joins TRBV19 and TRBJ1-3; 8 nucleotides agree with TRBD1. CDR3 length: 14 amino acids. V was clipped by 9 bases and J by 0 bases; unmatched bases: 4. Germline V gives CDR1 LNHDA, CDR2 SQIVND (reference sequence). DNA of the CDR3: TGTGCCAGCCGCACAGGGGGCTCTGGAAACACCATATATTTT. This translates into CASRTGGSGNTIYF.

Written as DNA, the CDR3 is TGTGCCAGCAGTGAGGCGGCAGGGCTTAATTCACCCCTCCACTTT. Translation gives CASSEAAGLNSPLHF. This rearrangement joins TRBV6-1 to TRBJ1-6; TRBD1 is a possible D gene (5 bases). Germline V CDR1 and CDR2: MNHNS, SASEGT. Trimming stripped 3 bases from V and 6 bases from J, with 12 bases between. CDR3 length: 15 amino acids.

The V and J genes are TRBV5-1 and TRBJ1-6; D might be TRBD1 (5 bases). This CDR3 is built from 16 residues. Germline V lookup: CDR1 SGHRS, CDR2 YFSETQ. V dropped 4 bases and J dropped 5 bases, with 16 bases sitting between them. The CDR3 sequence: CASSQGRQTDNSPLHF. In DNA form, the CDR3 reads TGCGCCAGCAGCCAAGGCCGCCAGACAGATAATTCACCCCTCCACTTT. The full variable domain, completed using reference TRBV5-1 and TRBJ1-6, is KAGVTQTPRYLIKTRGQQVTLSCSPISGHRSVSWYQQTPGQGLQFLFEYFSETQRNKGNFPGRFSGRQFSNSRSEMNVSTLELGDSALYLCASSQGRQTDNSPLHFGNGTRLTVT.

This clone was observed a single time. The CDR3 spells CASSRGAEAFF. The CDR3 nucleotides read TGCGCCAGCAGCCGCGGCGCTGAAGCTTTCTTT. V usage is TRBV4-3 and J usage is TRBJ1-1, with D uncertain. The CDR3 sequence is 11 residues long. CDR1 is LGHNA, CDR2 YSLEER, per germline. Trimming removed 4 bases from V and 6 bases from J, with 6 bases in between.

The CDR3: CASSSMGRTYEQYF. CDR3 in DNA: TGTGCCAGCAGCTCTATGGGGAGGACCTACGAGCAGTACTTC. The chain combines TRBV11-3 with TRBJ2-7; perhaps TRBD2 as D (6 bases). Germline V CDR1 and CDR2: SGHNT, YENEEA. V dropped 4 bases and J dropped 2 bases, with 12 bases sitting between them. The CDR3 runs to 14 residues.

The CDR3 DNA reads as TGTGCCAGTAGTCCACCAAGACAGGGACGGGCTTTCTTT. Translation: CASSPPRQGRAFF. J is TRBJ1-1 and V is TRBV19; 7 bases map to TRBD1. There are 13 residues in the CDR3. V gave up 5 bases and J gave up 11 bases; unmatched junction bases: 11. The germline V gene has CDR1 LNHDA and CDR2 SQIVND (reference sequence).

This chain links TRBV9 with TRBJ2-1; TRBD2 might be the D (7 bases). From germline, CDR1 is SGDLS and CDR2 YYNGEE. This CDR3 is built from 15 residues. Trimming took off 4 bases at V and 0 bases at J, with 11 bases between the two ends. The CDR3 DNA is TGTGCCAGCAGCTCTAGGGGGGGCTCCTACAATGAGCAGTTCTTC. This sequence encodes CASSSRGGSYNEQFF.